This T cell receptor (beta chain) came from a study of patients and donors after allogeneic stem cell transplantation. The junction had 5 bases not matched to a gene; V was cut back by 6 bases and J by 1 base. Germline assignment: CDR1 SQVTM and CDR2 ANQGSEA. The CDR3 consists of 13 residues. This clonotype has more than one count but fewer than ten. A single record per CDR3 protein comes from TCRdb applying MiXCR to the RT-PCR reads. The sample holds hundreds of thousands of distinct CDR3 sequences; roughly 17% are singletons and the top ten take 7.2%. The rearrangement uses TRBV29-1 and TRBJ1-1, with 7 positions matching TRBD1. This clonotype was obtained from a human donor who was either an allogeneic HSCT recipient or a stem cell or donor lymphocyte infusion donor (not recorded which). It is not recorded whose cells these are; they may come from a transplant donor. The sample was blood, either unsorted or a sorted T cell fraction (not recorded which). CDR3 region: CSVPDRENTEAFF. CDR3 sequence (DNA): TGCAGCGTCCCAGACAGGGAGAACACTGAAGCTTTCTTT.